One and the same sample provided the 5 T cell receptor beta chains below, sequenced in a study of OX40 agonist ivuxolimab in advanced cancers. The table came from immunoSEQ multiplex PCR; TCRdb's copy has only in-frame clones and leaves some out. The repertoire includes roughly 95,000 clones, 85% to 90% of them detected once, and around 2% sits in the top ten. The source material was CD4+ or CD8+ T cells sorted from blood, sampled in a trial of the OX40 agonist ivuxolimab. The receptor source for this set is an adult with an advanced solid tumor such as melanoma, head and neck, liver or kidney cancer.

The chain joins TRBV6-6 to TRBJ1-1; unclear D gene. The CDR3 consists of 14 residues. The ends were cut back, 0 bases at V and 0 bases at J, with 5 bases in the middle. CDR1 and CDR2 from the germline V gene are MNHNY and SVGAGI (reference sequence). CDR3 protein: CASSYSRLNTEAFF. The CDR3, as DNA: TGTGCCAGCAGTTACTCGAGGCTGAACACTGAAGCTTTCTTT.

The chain links TRBV6-1 to TRBJ1-2; D may be TRBD1 (5 bases). Germline V gene data show CDR1 as MNHNS and CDR2 as SASEGT. The CDR3 loop spans 14 amino acids. Trimming removed 7 bases from V and 4 bases from J, with 16 bases in between. The CDR3: CASTRDGPLYGYTF. Written as DNA, the CDR3 is TGTGCCAGCACCAGGGACGGCCCACTCTATGGCTACACCTTC.

The chain has TRBV14 and TRBJ2-5; 10 nucleotides agree with TRBD2. CDR1 and CDR2 (germline): SGHDN, FVKESK. The CDR3 is made up of 16 amino acids. J was trimmed by 5 bases and V by 1 base; bases with no gene match: 7. CDR3 sequence (DNA): TGTGCCAGCAGCCAAGCCAGCGGGAGGGTGGTGGAGACCCAGTACTTC. Its translation is CASSQASGRVVETQYF.

This chain joins TRBV6-1 and TRBJ2-7; no clear D gene. Trimming removed 1 base from V and 2 bases from J, with 9 bases in between. Looked up from germline, CDR1 is MNHNS and CDR2 is SASEGT. The CDR3 is 14 amino acids. This CDR3 reads CASSEGLITYEQYF. The DNA of the CDR3 is TGTGCCAGCAGTGAAGGGCTGATAACCTACGAGCAGTACTTC.

Only one count was recorded for this clone. The V call is TRBV19, the J call TRBJ2-1; 8 nucleotides align to TRBD2. Germline loops: CDR1 LNHDA, CDR2 SQIVND (reference sequence). The CDR3 loop spans 14 amino acids. V lost 5 bases to trimming and J lost 2 bases; unmatched junction nucleotides: 2. The CDR3 loop is CASSLREAYNEQFF. The CDR3 DNA follows: TGTGCCAGTAGTTTGCGGGAGGCCTACAATGAGCAGTTCTTC.